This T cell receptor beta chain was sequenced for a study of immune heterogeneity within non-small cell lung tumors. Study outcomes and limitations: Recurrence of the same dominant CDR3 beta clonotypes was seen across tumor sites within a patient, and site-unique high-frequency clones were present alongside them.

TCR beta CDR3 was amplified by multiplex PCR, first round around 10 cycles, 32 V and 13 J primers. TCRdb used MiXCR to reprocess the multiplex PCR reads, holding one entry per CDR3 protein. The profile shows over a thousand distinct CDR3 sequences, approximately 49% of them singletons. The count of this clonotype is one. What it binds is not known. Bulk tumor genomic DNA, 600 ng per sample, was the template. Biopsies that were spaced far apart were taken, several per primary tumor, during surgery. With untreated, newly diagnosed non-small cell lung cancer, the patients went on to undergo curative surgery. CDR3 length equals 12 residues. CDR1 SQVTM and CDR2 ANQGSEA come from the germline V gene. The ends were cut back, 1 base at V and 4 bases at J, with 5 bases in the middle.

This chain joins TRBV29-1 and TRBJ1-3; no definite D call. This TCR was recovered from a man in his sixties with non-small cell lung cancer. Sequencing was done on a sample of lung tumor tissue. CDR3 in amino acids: CSVEGFGNTIYF. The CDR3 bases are TGCAGCGTTGAAGGGTTCGGAAACACCATATATTTT.